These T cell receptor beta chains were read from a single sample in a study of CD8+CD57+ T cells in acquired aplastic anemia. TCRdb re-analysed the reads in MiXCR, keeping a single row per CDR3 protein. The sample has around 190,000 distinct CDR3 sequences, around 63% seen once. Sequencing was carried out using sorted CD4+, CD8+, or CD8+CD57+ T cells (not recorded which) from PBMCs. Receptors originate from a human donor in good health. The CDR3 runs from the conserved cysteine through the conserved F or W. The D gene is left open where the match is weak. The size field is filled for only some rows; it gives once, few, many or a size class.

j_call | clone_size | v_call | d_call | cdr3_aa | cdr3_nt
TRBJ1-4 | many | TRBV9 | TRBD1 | CASSFRDRDEKLFF | TGTGCCAGCAGCTTCCGCGACAGGGACGAAAAACTGTTTTTT
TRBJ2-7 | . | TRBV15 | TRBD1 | CATSGRQGRAEQYF | TGTGCCACCAGCGGGAGACAGGGTCGAGCCGAGCAGTACTTC
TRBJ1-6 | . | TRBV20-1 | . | CSARRPLPRGDSPLHF | TGCAGTGCTCGTCGCCCCCTGCCGCGAGGTGATTCACCCCTCCACTTT
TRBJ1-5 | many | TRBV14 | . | CASSHPGSNQPQHF | TGTGCCAGCAGCCACCCGGGCTCCAATCAGCCCCAGCATTTT
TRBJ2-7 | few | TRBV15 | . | CATSSELRGSSYEQYF | TGTGCCACCAGCAGCGAACTTCGGGGCAGCTCCTACGAGCAGTACTTC
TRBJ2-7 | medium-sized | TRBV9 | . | CASSASLSGRSGQYF | TGTGCCAGCAGCGCGTCCCTGTCTGGTCGGTCGGGGCAGTACTTC
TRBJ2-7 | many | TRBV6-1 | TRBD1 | CATLTGPSGNEQYF | TGTGCCACCCTGACAGGGCCGTCCGGGAACGAGCAGTACTTC
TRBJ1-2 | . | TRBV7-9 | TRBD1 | CASSLAGTGYGYTF | TGTGCCAGCAGCTTAGCCGGGACAGGGTATGGCTACACCTTC
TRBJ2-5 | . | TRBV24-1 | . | CATSDLGETQYF | TGTGCCACCAGTGATTTAGGGGAGACCCAGTACTTC
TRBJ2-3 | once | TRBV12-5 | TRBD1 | CASGDRARTDTQYF | TGTGCTAGTGGTGACAGGGCCCGCACAGATACGCAGTATTTT
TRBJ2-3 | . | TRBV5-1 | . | CASSLTPYPTDTQYF | TGCGCCAGCAGCTTGACACCCTACCCCACAGATACGCAGTATTTT
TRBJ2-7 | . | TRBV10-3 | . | CAISGGPPSYEQYF | TGTGCCATCAGTGGCGGGCCTCCCTCCTACGAGCAGTACTTC
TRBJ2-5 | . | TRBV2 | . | CASSQQETQYF | TGTGCCAGCAGTCAGCAAGAGACCCAGTACTTC
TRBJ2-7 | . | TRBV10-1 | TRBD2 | CASVNSGLAGSGEQYF | TGCGCCAGTGTGAATTCGGGACTAGCGGGTTCGGGTGAGCAGTACTTC
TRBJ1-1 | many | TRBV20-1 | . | CSAKVRDTEAFF | TGCAGTGCTAAAGTCAGGGATACTGAAGCTTTCTTT
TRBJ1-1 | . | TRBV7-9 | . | CASSLGGFNTEAFF | TGTGCCAGCAGCTTAGGAGGGTTTAACACTGAAGCTTTCTTT
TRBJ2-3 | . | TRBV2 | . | CASSVDSTSTDTQYF | TGTGCCAGCAGTGTGGACAGCACTAGCACAGATACGCAGTATTTT